Here is one T cell receptor beta chain with its context. The CDR3 loop spans 13 amino acids. Trimming stripped 0 bases from V and 5 bases from J, with 8 bases between. Germline values: CDR1 ENHRY, CDR2 SYGVKD. The entry originates in a study of T cell clones after liver transplantation. For the study at large: TCRbeta sequencing after a pre-transplant mixed lymphocyte reaction identified graft-donor-reactive clones, later tracked in post-transplant blood. HCV positivity affected three of eight recipients; the rest lacked autoimmune or viral indications.

Unstimulated PBMCs were sorted into CD3+CD4+ and CD3+CD8+ populations. Using immunoSEQ multiplex PCR, the repertoire was profiled, and TCRdb retains in-frame clones only, with some absent. Of about 120,000 clones in the sample, over 75% were seen once. The source is a human patient who received a liver transplant. Some T cells may have come from the graft donor. The V and J genes are TRBV10-3 and TRBJ2-7; either TRBD1 or TRBD2 may fit D (6 bases each). Material: CD4+ T cells from blood, obtained 12 months after liver transplant. The CDR3: CAISESGGHEQYF. In DNA, the CDR3 is TGTGCCATCAGTGAGTCTGGGGGGCACGAGCAGTACTTC.